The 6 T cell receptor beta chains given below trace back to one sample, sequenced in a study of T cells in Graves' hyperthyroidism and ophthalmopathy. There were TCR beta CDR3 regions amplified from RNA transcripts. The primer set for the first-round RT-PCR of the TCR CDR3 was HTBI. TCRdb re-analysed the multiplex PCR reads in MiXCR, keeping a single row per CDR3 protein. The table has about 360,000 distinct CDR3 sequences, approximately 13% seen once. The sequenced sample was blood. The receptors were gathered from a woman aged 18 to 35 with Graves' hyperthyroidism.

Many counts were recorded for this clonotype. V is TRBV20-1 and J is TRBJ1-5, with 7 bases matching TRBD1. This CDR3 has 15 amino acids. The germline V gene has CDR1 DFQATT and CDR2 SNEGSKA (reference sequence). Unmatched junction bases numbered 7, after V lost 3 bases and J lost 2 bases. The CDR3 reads CSASPDRERNQPQHF. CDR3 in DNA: TGCAGTGCTAGCCCCGACAGGGAGCGCAATCAGCCCCAGCATTTT.

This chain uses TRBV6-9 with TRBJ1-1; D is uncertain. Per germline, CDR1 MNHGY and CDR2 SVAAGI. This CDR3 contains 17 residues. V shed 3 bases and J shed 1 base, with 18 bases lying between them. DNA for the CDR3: TGTGCCAGCAGTTACAATTCGGTACAGCCCAAGAACACTGAAGCTTTCTTT. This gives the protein CASSYNSVQPKNTEAFF.

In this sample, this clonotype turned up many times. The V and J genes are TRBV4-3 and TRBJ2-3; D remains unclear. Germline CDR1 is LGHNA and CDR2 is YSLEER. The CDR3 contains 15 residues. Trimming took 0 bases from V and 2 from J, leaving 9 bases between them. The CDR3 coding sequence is TGCGCCAGCAGCCAAGATTGGCAACTCACAGATACGCAGTATTTT. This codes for CASSQDWQLTDTQYF.

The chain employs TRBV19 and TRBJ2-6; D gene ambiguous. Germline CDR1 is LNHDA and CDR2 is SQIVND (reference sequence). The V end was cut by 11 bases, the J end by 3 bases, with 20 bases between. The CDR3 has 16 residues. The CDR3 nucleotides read TGTGCCGTACGGAGTCCCGGGCGCGGTGGGGCCAACGTCCTGACTTTC. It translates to CAVRSPGRGGANVLTF.

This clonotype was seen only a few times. Written as DNA, the CDR3 is TGTGCCAGCAGCCCCTGGTCAGAGGCCAATACGCAGTATTTT. Translated, it gives CASSPWSEANTQYF. This sequence joins TRBV11-3 and TRBJ2-3, with D uncertain. This CDR3 comprises 14 residues. V was shortened by 5 bases and J by 7 bases, with 16 bases between the two germline ends. Germline V CDR1 and CDR2: SGHNT, YENEEA.

CDR3 amino acids: CASSQGLFVSPLHF. The CDR3 DNA sequence: TGTGCCAGCAGCCAGGGCCTATTTGTTTCACCCCTCCACTTT. This chain links TRBV14 with TRBJ1-6; D remains ambiguous. The CDR3 has 14 amino acids. Germline CDR1 is SGHDN and CDR2 is FVKESK. Trimming took 3 bases from V and 9 from J, leaving 12 bases between them.